This is a list of T cell receptor beta chains from one sample in a study of T cell clusters in autoimmune cytopenias. TCRdb re-called the multiplex PCR reads, yielding one record per CDR3 amino acid sequence without DNA. This sample's table reports 3,000 to 3,500 distinct CDR3 sequences. These data also formed part of another study, on T cell repertoires in aging, cancer and after chemotherapy.

Sequenced material: peripheral blood. The receptors originated from a human donor in good health. Both conserved end residues are part of each CDR3. Each record gives: J gene, clone size, V gene, CDR3 length, CDR3 protein. Expanded clones are given a class, and other clones once, few, many or no size at all.

j_call: TRBJ2-7
clone_size: medium-sized
v_call: TRBV13
cdr3_length: 15
cdr3_aa: CASSDSRQGSYEQYF

j_call: TRBJ1-5
clone_size: medium-sized
v_call: TRBV6-1
cdr3_length: 16
cdr3_aa: CASSDPPGRIYQPQHF

j_call: TRBJ2-7
clone_size: medium-sized
v_call: TRBV6-2/TRBV6-3
cdr3_length: 15
cdr3_aa: CASSFQSGSPHEQYF

j_call: TRBJ2-7
clone_size: medium-sized
v_call: TRBV5-5
cdr3_length: 17
cdr3_aa: CASSSGLAGGPEGEQYF

j_call: TRBJ2-3
clone_size: medium-sized
v_call: TRBV27
cdr3_length: 13
cdr3_aa: CASSPRGPDTQYF

j_call: TRBJ1-4
clone_size: medium-sized
v_call: TRBV5-1
cdr3_length: 15
cdr3_aa: CASSSGTGIKEKLFF

j_call: TRBJ2-7
clone_size: medium-sized
v_call: TRBV7-2
cdr3_length: 14
cdr3_aa: CASSSSGRAYEQYF

j_call: TRBJ2-5
clone_size: -
v_call: TRBV24-1
cdr3_length: 17
cdr3_aa: CATSDSTSDIHKETQYF

j_call: TRBJ2-1
clone_size: medium-sized
v_call: TRBV20-1
cdr3_length: 14
cdr3_aa: CSARGGADYNEQFF

j_call: TRBJ2-1
clone_size: medium-sized
v_call: TRBV6-2/TRBV6-3
cdr3_length: 19
cdr3_aa: CASSYPGLAPGGRYNEQFF

j_call: TRBJ2-3
clone_size: medium-sized
v_call: TRBV5-5
cdr3_length: 16
cdr3_aa: CASSLDPGRGTDTQYF

j_call: TRBJ1-1
clone_size: medium-sized
v_call: TRBV10-3
cdr3_length: 12
cdr3_aa: CAIRGQGSEAFF

j_call: TRBJ1-1
clone_size: medium-sized
v_call: TRBV30
cdr3_length: 14
cdr3_aa: CAWIASAWNTEAFF

j_call: TRBJ2-3
clone_size: -
v_call: TRBV11-2
cdr3_length: 17
cdr3_aa: CASRYTSGRASTDTQYF

j_call: TRBJ1-2
clone_size: medium-sized
v_call: TRBV18
cdr3_length: 13
cdr3_aa: CASSPEVVDGYTF

j_call: TRBJ1-5
clone_size: -
v_call: TRBV29-1
cdr3_length: 12
cdr3_aa: CSGEGHNQPQHF

j_call: TRBJ2-1
clone_size: medium-sized
v_call: TRBV6-2/TRBV6-3
cdr3_length: 16
cdr3_aa: CASRAPRTSGRNEQFF

j_call: TRBJ1-1
clone_size: medium-sized
v_call: TRBV6-6
cdr3_length: 18
cdr3_aa: CASSYPHGQSERNTEAFF

j_call: TRBJ2-7
clone_size: -
v_call: TRBV5-6
cdr3_length: 14
cdr3_aa: CASSSQGPTYEQYF

j_call: TRBJ1-1
clone_size: medium-sized
v_call: TRBV19
cdr3_length: 17
cdr3_aa: CASSQPRDRGRGTEAFF

j_call: TRBJ2-1
clone_size: medium-sized
v_call: TRBV11-3
cdr3_length: 13
cdr3_aa: CASNDRGPNEQFF

j_call: TRBJ2-5
clone_size: -
v_call: TRBV6-1
cdr3_length: 14
cdr3_aa: CASNDPGTTKTQYF

j_call: TRBJ2-2
clone_size: medium-sized
v_call: TRBV6-2/TRBV6-3
cdr3_length: 15
cdr3_aa: CAVRPSTRDTGELFF

j_call: TRBJ2-4
clone_size: medium-sized
v_call: TRBV6-6
cdr3_length: 17
cdr3_aa: CASSYLDVSGTKNIQYF

j_call: TRBJ2-7
clone_size: medium-sized
v_call: TRBV7-9
cdr3_length: 14
cdr3_aa: CASSFSGTHYEQYF

j_call: TRBJ2-5
clone_size: medium-sized
v_call: TRBV7-3
cdr3_length: 13
cdr3_aa: CASSEQGLGTQYF

j_call: TRBJ2-7
clone_size: -
v_call: TRBV5-1
cdr3_length: 12
cdr3_aa: CASSTGGYEQYF

j_call: TRBJ2-1
clone_size: -
v_call: TRBV5-1
cdr3_length: 20
cdr3_aa: CASSLVGSLRAVGQDNEQFF

j_call: TRBJ2-6
clone_size: -
v_call: TRBV7-2
cdr3_length: 17
cdr3_aa: CASSPRGGLSGANVLTF

j_call: TRBJ2-7
clone_size: medium-sized
v_call: TRBV6-2/TRBV6-3
cdr3_length: 15
cdr3_aa: CASSYELPASYEQYF

j_call: TRBJ2-1
clone_size: medium-sized
v_call: TRBV6-5
cdr3_length: 13
cdr3_aa: CASRRTENNEQFF

j_call: TRBJ2-6
clone_size: medium-sized
v_call: TRBV6-1
cdr3_length: 16
cdr3_aa: CASSEPGDSGANVLTF

j_call: TRBJ2-2
clone_size: medium-sized
v_call: TRBV6-2/TRBV6-3
cdr3_length: 17
cdr3_aa: CASSSELAGGTAGELFF

j_call: TRBJ2-3
clone_size: medium-sized
v_call: TRBV7-2
cdr3_length: 15
cdr3_aa: CASRSTGGPADTQYF

j_call: TRBJ1-1
clone_size: medium-sized
v_call: TRBV19
cdr3_length: 14
cdr3_aa: CASKRDRGLTEAFF

j_call: TRBJ2-3
clone_size: medium-sized
v_call: TRBV7-9
cdr3_length: 14
cdr3_aa: CASTRAESTDTQYF

j_call: TRBJ2-7
clone_size: medium-sized
v_call: TRBV7-9
cdr3_length: 15
cdr3_aa: CASSLESPGLNEQYF

j_call: TRBJ2-3
clone_size: -
v_call: TRBV5-1
cdr3_length: 18
cdr3_aa: CASSPPLAGEPSADTQYF

j_call: TRBJ2-1
clone_size: -
v_call: TRBV6-2/TRBV6-3
cdr3_length: 15
cdr3_aa: CVSTLGGRTYNEQFF

j_call: TRBJ2-5
clone_size: -
v_call: TRBV28
cdr3_length: 17
cdr3_aa: CASSDRLAGGPRETQYF

j_call: TRBJ2-7
clone_size: medium-sized
v_call: TRBV6-4
cdr3_length: 11
cdr3_aa: CARGASYEQYF

j_call: TRBJ2-5
clone_size: medium-sized
v_call: TRBV6-1
cdr3_length: 15
cdr3_aa: CASSEVWAGQETQYF

j_call: TRBJ2-7
clone_size: medium-sized
v_call: TRBV6-6
cdr3_length: 15
cdr3_aa: CASSPRTSGSYEQYF

j_call: TRBJ1-1
clone_size: medium-sized
v_call: TRBV18
cdr3_length: 15
cdr3_aa: CASSPRGRGNTEAFF

j_call: TRBJ2-2
clone_size: medium-sized
v_call: TRBV7-6
cdr3_length: 15
cdr3_aa: CASSSSGIGTGELFF

j_call: TRBJ2-7
clone_size: medium-sized
v_call: TRBV6-2/TRBV6-3
cdr3_length: 18
cdr3_aa: CASSASLAGGRSSYEQYF

j_call: TRBJ1-6
clone_size: medium-sized
v_call: TRBV20-1
cdr3_length: 13
cdr3_aa: CSAGQGRYSPLHF

j_call: TRBJ2-3
clone_size: -
v_call: TRBV7-2
cdr3_length: 13
cdr3_aa: CASSPSGAGTQYF

j_call: TRBJ2-7
clone_size: -
v_call: TRBV6-5
cdr3_length: 11
cdr3_aa: CAISDGGEQYF

j_call: TRBJ2-4
clone_size: -
v_call: TRBV4-1
cdr3_length: 15
cdr3_aa: CASSQDLTGWNIQYF

j_call: TRBJ2-3
clone_size: medium-sized
v_call: TRBV7-2
cdr3_length: 14
cdr3_aa: CASSHGAGGDTQYF

j_call: TRBJ1-5
clone_size: medium-sized
v_call: TRBV6-1
cdr3_length: 18
cdr3_aa: CASSPPTSHTYSNQPQHF

j_call: TRBJ2-5
clone_size: -
v_call: TRBV6-7
cdr3_length: 18
cdr3_aa: CARPPDSPNSGPKETQYF

j_call: TRBJ2-1
clone_size: medium-sized
v_call: TRBV12-3/TRBV12-4
cdr3_length: 14
cdr3_aa: CASTTDRDMNEQFF

j_call: TRBJ2-4
clone_size: medium-sized
v_call: TRBV27
cdr3_length: 12
cdr3_aa: CASSPTGTTQYF

j_call: TRBJ2-7
clone_size: medium-sized
v_call: TRBV19
cdr3_length: 15
cdr3_aa: CASSISGGAFLEQYF

j_call: TRBJ2-3
clone_size: medium-sized
v_call: TRBV27
cdr3_length: 15
cdr3_aa: CASRTSGRYTDTQYF

j_call: TRBJ1-2
clone_size: -
v_call: TRBV20-1
cdr3_length: 17
cdr3_aa: CSASGTEAGTGLHGYTF

j_call: TRBJ2-7
clone_size: -
v_call: TRBV4-3
cdr3_length: 16
cdr3_aa: CASSQDRAGGSYEQYF